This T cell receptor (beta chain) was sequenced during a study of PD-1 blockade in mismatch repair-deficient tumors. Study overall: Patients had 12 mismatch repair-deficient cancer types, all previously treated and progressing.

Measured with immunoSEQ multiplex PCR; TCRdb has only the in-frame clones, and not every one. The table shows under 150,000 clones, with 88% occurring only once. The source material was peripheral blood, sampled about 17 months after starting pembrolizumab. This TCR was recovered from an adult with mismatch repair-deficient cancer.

CDR3 amino acids: CASSMKGTGLSNEQFF. The CDR3 nucleotides read TGTGCCAGTAGTATGAAAGGGACAGGGCTGAGCAATGAGCAGTTCTTC. V is TRBV19 and J is TRBJ2-1, with TRBD1 matching over 9 bases. V shed 3 bases, J shed 6 bases, and the junction held 9 bases outside the gene matches. CDR3 length: 16 amino acids. Germline lookup yields CDR1 LNHDA and CDR2 SQIVND (reference sequence).